The present TCR beta chain was sequenced within a study of blood T cell repertoires in COVID-19. Profiled with immunoSEQ multiplex PCR; TCRdb holds only in-frame clones, not every one. The top ten hold roughly 32% of the sample, which has 100,000 or so clones, 80% to 90% seen once. The V gene's germline CDR1 is MNHEY and CDR2 SMNVEV (reference sequence). CDR3 length equals 16 residues. After removal of 7 bases from V and 5 bases from J, the junction contained 14 bases not matched to a gene. This TCR was sampled from an elderly woman with acute or convalescent COVID-19. Sequenced sample: peripheral blood. V usage is TRBV27 and J usage is TRBJ1-1, with 9 bases fitting TRBD1. DNA for the CDR3: TGTGCCAGCAAACCCGCCGGGACAGGGTATAGAACTGAAGCTTTCTTT. Translation gives CASKPAGTGYRTEAFF.